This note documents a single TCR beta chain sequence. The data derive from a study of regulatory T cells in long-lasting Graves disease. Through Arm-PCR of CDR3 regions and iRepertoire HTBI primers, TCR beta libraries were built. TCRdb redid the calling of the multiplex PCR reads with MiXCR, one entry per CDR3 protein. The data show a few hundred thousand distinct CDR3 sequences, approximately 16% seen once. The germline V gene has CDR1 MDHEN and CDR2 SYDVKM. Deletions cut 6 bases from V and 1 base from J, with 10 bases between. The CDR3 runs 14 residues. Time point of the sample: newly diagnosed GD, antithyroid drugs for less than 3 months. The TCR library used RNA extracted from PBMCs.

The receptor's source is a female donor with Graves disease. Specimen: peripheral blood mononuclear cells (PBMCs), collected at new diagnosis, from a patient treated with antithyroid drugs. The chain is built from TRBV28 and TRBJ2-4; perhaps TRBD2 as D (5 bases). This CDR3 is CASRPTGAKNIQYF. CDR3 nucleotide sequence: TGTGCCAGCAGACCCACGGGGGCCAAAAACATTCAGTACTTC.